What follows are 27 T cell receptor beta chains derived from one specimen sequenced in a study of blood T cells in healthy people across ages. A second about 6 to 12 cycle PCR used barcoded and J-beta primers. TCRdb processed the 5' RACE reads anew with MiXCR; each CDR3 protein has one entry. This sample yields around 870,000 distinct CDR3 sequences, of which 29% are seen a single time; 15% to 20% belongs to the top ten. Sequences were obtained from blood. The source is an elderly woman in good health.

At least ten counts were recorded for this clonotype. The J gene is TRBJ2-2, the V gene TRBV20-1; D is perhaps TRBD1 (6 bases). CDR3 length: 12 residues. Germline CDR1 and CDR2: DFQATT and SNEGSKA (reference sequence). Written as DNA, the CDR3 is TGCAGCCTACAGGGAGTTGGGGGGGAGCTGTTTTTT. This translates into CSLQGVGGELFF.

The chain couples TRBV7-2 to TRBJ2-7; D might be TRBD1 (5 bases). CDR1 is SGHTA and CDR2 is FQGNSA in the germline V gene. The CDR3 has 14 residues. V lost 4 bases and J 7 bases, leaving 17 bases between the germline ends. The CDR3 DNA reads as TGTGCCAGCAGCTACTTCCGACAGACCTTGGAGCAGTACTTC. Translation: CASSYFRQTLEQYF.

A few counts support this clonotype. V and J are TRBV5-1 and TRBJ1-6; D not resolved. The germline gives CDR1 SGHRS, CDR2 YFSETQ. V gave up 0 bases and J gave up 8 bases, with 12 bases separating them. This CDR3 has 15 residues. CDR3 DNA: TGCGCCAGCAGCTTGGGGCCAGGCTTCGATTCACCCCTCCACTTT. This codes for CASSLGPGFDSPLHF.

Comments on this clonotype: A read error may account for a junction end that differs from germline. The chain employs TRBV4-3 and TRBJ1-4, with a tentative D call TRBD1 (5 bases). The CDR3 totals 13 residues. CDR1 is LGHNA, CDR2 YSLEER, per germline. For the CDR3, the DNA is TGCGCCAGCAGCCAGGAAAGGGGTGAAAAACGGTTTTTT. It codes for CASSQERGEKRFF.

This clonotype was observed at least ten times. The V and J genes are TRBV7-9 and TRBJ2-1; D gene ambiguous. CDR1 SEHNR and CDR2 FQNEAQ come from the germline V gene (reference sequence). Trimming took off 10 bases at V and 0 bases at J, with 13 bases between the two ends. The CDR3 extends over 14 amino acids. The chain's CDR3 is CATRQGSSYNEQFF. The CDR3 DNA reads as TGTGCCACCCGGCAAGGCAGCTCCTACAATGAGCAGTTCTTC.

This clonotype came up many times. The J gene is TRBJ2-1, the V gene TRBV5-1; possible D gene TRBD2, 7 bases. The CDR3 sequence is 16 residues long. Germline V gives CDR1 SGHRS, CDR2 YFSETQ. The V and J ends lost 0 bases and 6 bases respectively, with 16 bases between them. CDR3 sequence: CASSLEGGRYGNEQFF. CDR3 nucleotides: TGCGCCAGCAGCTTGGAGGGGGGGCGGTATGGCAATGAGCAGTTCTTC.

This clonotype was seen many times. The V call is TRBV2, the J call TRBJ2-3; no firm D call. This CDR3 has 14 residues. CDR1 and CDR2 (germline): SNHLY, FYNNEI. The V and J ends lost 3 bases and 0 bases respectively, with 7 bases between them. The CDR3 DNA follows: TGTGCCAGCAGTGACAGCCCTAGCACAGATACGCAGTATTTT. This translates into CASSDSPSTDTQYF.

About this clonotype itself: A read error may be the cause here, since a much bigger clone is one base away. The V call is TRBV28, the J call TRBJ2-5; a weak D match, TRBD2 (6 bases). Germline CDR1 reads MDHEN; CDR2 reads SYDVKM. The V end lost 4 bases, the J end lost 5 bases, and 11 bases lay between the germline ends. The CDR3 runs to 13 residues. This CDR3 reads CASSSTSCETQYF. Here the CDR3 DNA reads TGTGCCAGCAGTTCCACTAGCTGCGAGACCCAGTACTTC.

Comments on this clonotype: An end of the junction differs from the germline gene, which may be a read error. The chain couples TRBV20-1 to TRBJ1-6; weak D call: TRBD1 (5 bases). CDR1 DFQATT and CDR2 SNEGSKA come from the germline V gene (reference sequence). This CDR3 contains 12 residues. CDR3 protein: CSARDSTAPPHF. CDR3 bases: TGCAGTGCTAGAGATTCGACAGCACCCCCCCACTTT.

This clonotype was recorded many times. The chain links TRBV20-1 to TRBJ2-1; TRBD2 matches 9 bases. The CDR3 consists of 16 residues. The germline V gene encodes CDR1 DFQATT and CDR2 SNEGSKA (reference sequence). CDR3 region: CRRGGGLSTSYNEQFF. For the CDR3, the DNA is TGCAGACGCGGGGGGGGCTTGAGCACCTCCTACAATGAGCAGTTCTTC.

About this clonotype itself: Mismatch with germline at one junction end may stem from a read error. The chain is built from TRBV3-1 and TRBJ1-1, with TRBD1 identical over 8 bases. From germline, CDR1 is LGHDT and CDR2 YNNKEL (reference sequence). The CDR3 has 16 residues. The CDR3: CAGSHTRTGMGTEAFF. CDR3 coding DNA: TGTGCCGGCAGCCATACACGGACAGGGATGGGCACTGAAGCTTTCTTT. The full variable domain, completed using reference TRBV3-1 and TRBJ1-1, is DTAVSQTPKYLVTQMGNDKSIKCEQNLGHDTMYWYKQDSKKFLKIMFSYNNKELIINETVPNRFSPKSPDKAHLNLHINSLELGDSAVYFCAGSHTRTGMGTEAFFGQGTRLTVV.

This clonotype was found many times. V is TRBV10-3 and J is TRBJ2-7; unclear D gene. V was shortened by 5 bases and J by 0 bases, with 14 bases between the two germline ends. Germline CDR1 reads ENHRY; CDR2 reads SYGVKD. The CDR3 extends over 15 amino acids. CDR3 nucleotides: TGTGCCATCAGTATTGGGCCCCGAGCCTCCTACGAGCAGTACTTC. Its protein is CAISIGPRASYEQYF.

This chain links TRBV6-2 or TRBV6-3 with TRBJ2-6; tentatively, D is TRBD1 or TRBD2 (5 bases each). Germline V gene lookup returns CDR1 MNHEY and CDR2 SVGEGT. The CDR3 sequence is 16 residues long. Trimming took 5 bases from V and 1 from J, leaving 12 bases between them. CDR3 in amino acids: CASSTGTTSGANVLTF. CDR3 nucleotide sequence: TGTGCCAGCAGTACCGGGACCACTTCTGGGGCCAACGTCCTGACTTTC.

This clonotype was seen a few times. This may stem from a read error, because a much larger clone lies one nucleotide away. The chain recombines TRBV3-1 with TRBJ2-6; D is uncertain. The CDR3 has 15 residues. The V end was cut by 4 bases, the J end by 2 bases, with 9 bases between. Germline V lookup: CDR1 LGHDT, CDR2 YNNKEL (reference sequence). CDR3 DNA sequence: TGTGCCAGCAGCCGCCCCCTGGCTGGGGCCAACGTCCTGACTTTC. Translating it yields CASSRPLAGANVLTF.

This clonotype occurred a few times. This chain links TRBV4-3 with TRBJ1-6; D remains unclear. Germline lookup yields CDR1 LGHNA and CDR2 YSLEER. The V end lost 4 bases, the J end lost 0 bases, and 7 bases lay between the germline ends. This CDR3 region has 15 residues. The CDR3 DNA follows: TGCGCCAGCAGCCCACAGCGCTCCTATAATTCACCCCTCCACTTT. This encodes CASSPQRSYNSPLHF.

The chain carries TRBV20-1 and TRBJ2-3; the match to TRBD2 covers 10 bases. CDR3 size: 15 residues. Germline-derived CDR1 and CDR2 are DFQATT and SNEGSKA (reference sequence). J lost 3 bases, V lost 5 bases, and 8 bases had no gene match. CDR3 sequence reads: CSALLLAGMTDTQYF. The CDR3 nucleotides read TGCAGTGCTCTCCTACTAGCGGGGATGACAGATACGCAGTATTTT.

This clonotype was counted between two and nine times. V is TRBV27 and J is TRBJ2-2; no clear D. The CDR3 has 15 amino acids. Trimming left V 5 bases short and J 0 bases short, with 10 bases between. CDR1 is MNHEY and CDR2 is SMNVEV in the germline V gene (reference sequence). The CDR3: CASSASISNTGELFF. CDR3 in DNA: TGTGCCAGCAGTGCATCGATTTCGAACACCGGGGAGCTGTTTTTT.

The genes are TRBV5-6 and TRBJ1-1; the D is unclear. The germline V gene has CDR1 SGHDT and CDR2 YYEEEE. The CDR3 has 16 amino acids. V dropped 1 base and J dropped 2 bases, with 15 bases sitting between them. In nucleotides, the CDR3 is TGTGCCAGCAGCTTGAACCGGGCCCGGGCCAACACTGAAGCTTTCTTT. Translated: CASSLNRARANTEAFF.

In this sample, this clonotype turned up many times. DNA for the CDR3: TGTGCCAGCTCACCACCACAACCTTGGGAGACCCAGTACTTC. The encoded protein is CASSPPQPWETQYF. The chain has TRBV18 and TRBJ2-5; D ambiguous. Germline loops: CDR1 KGHSH, CDR2 LQKENI. V was cut by 0 bases and J by 5 bases, with 10 bases left in between. This CDR3 spans 14 amino acids.

This clonotype was picked up many times. V and J are TRBV7-2 and TRBJ2-1; possible D gene TRBD1, 6 bases. Germline CDR1 is SGHTA and CDR2 is FQGNSA. V lost 1 base to trimming and J lost 7 bases, with 11 bases between them. The CDR3 length is 14 residues. The CDR3 protein is CASSLVEGVNEQFF. DNA for the CDR3: TGTGCCAGCAGCTTAGTCGAGGGGGTTAATGAGCAGTTCTTC.

By its share, this clonotype is medium-sized. V gene TRBV6-6 combines with J gene TRBJ1-6; the D gene is possibly TRBD1 (5 bases). Per the germline V gene, CDR1 is MNHNY and CDR2 is SVGAGI (reference sequence). V lost 5 bases, J lost 6 bases, and 11 bases lay in between. CDR3 length: 14 amino acids. The CDR3 sequence: CASSPTGGNSPLHF. DNA for the CDR3: TGTGCCAGCAGTCCGACCGGGGGTAATTCACCCCTCCACTTT.

Of note for this clonotype: A clone one base away is much larger, so this may be a read error. This chain links TRBV10-1 with TRBJ1-1; D not certain. The CDR3 has 13 amino acids. Germline CDR1 is WNHNN and CDR2 is SYGVQD (reference sequence). CDR3 coding DNA: TGCGCCAGCAGTGCCTCAGTGAACACTGACGCTTTCTTT. Encoded protein: CASSASVNTDAFF.

This clonotype has only a few counts. The genes are TRBV4-1 and TRBJ1-1; D ambiguous. Germline V lookup: CDR1 MGHRA, CDR2 YSYEKL. This CDR3 is 14 amino acids long. V was shortened by 0 bases and J by 3 bases, with 8 bases between the two germline ends. The CDR3, as DNA: TGCGCCAGCAGCCAAGATCCTGCGGACACTGAAGCTTTCTTT. Translation: CASSQDPADTEAFF.

This clonotype was picked up many times. J is TRBJ2-3 and V is TRBV7-2, with TRBD1 as a possible D gene (6 bases). The V and J ends lost 2 bases and 1 base respectively, with 10 bases between them. Looked up from germline, CDR1 is SGHTA and CDR2 is FQGNSA. The CDR3 covers 15 residues. This CDR3 is CASSLRGGGTDTQYF. In DNA, the CDR3 is TGTGCCAGCAGCTTAAGAGGGGGAGGCACAGATACGCAGTATTTT.

The chain recombines TRBV4-1 with TRBJ1-2, with no clear D. CDR1 is MGHRA and CDR2 is YSYEKL in the germline V gene. The V end lost 0 bases, the J end lost 0 bases, and 14 bases lay between the germline ends. CDR3 length: 17 amino acids. This chain's CDR3 is CASSQEETTISNYGYTF. The CDR3 DNA reads as TGCGCCAGCAGCCAAGAAGAGACAACCATATCTAACTATGGCTACACCTTC.

This chain connects TRBV13 to TRBJ2-7; D gene unclear. This CDR3 contains 13 residues. Germline V lookup: CDR1 PRHDT, CDR2 FYEKMQ (reference sequence). Between the trimmed V and J ends, which lost 5 bases and 5 bases, there was a span of 13 bases. CDR3 sequence: CASSPPREHEQYF. DNA of the CDR3: TGTGCCAGCAGCCCCCCCCGTGAACACGAGCAGTACTTC.

The gene calls are TRBV18 and TRBJ1-1; D is possibly TRBD1 (5 bases). The CDR3 is made up of 11 amino acids. The V end lost 2 bases, the J end lost 7 bases, and 5 bases lay between the germline ends. CDR1 is KGHSH and CDR2 is LQKENI in the germline V gene. The CDR3 sequence: CASSPDSEAFF. As DNA, the CDR3 is TGTGCCAGCTCACCAGACAGTGAAGCTTTCTTT.